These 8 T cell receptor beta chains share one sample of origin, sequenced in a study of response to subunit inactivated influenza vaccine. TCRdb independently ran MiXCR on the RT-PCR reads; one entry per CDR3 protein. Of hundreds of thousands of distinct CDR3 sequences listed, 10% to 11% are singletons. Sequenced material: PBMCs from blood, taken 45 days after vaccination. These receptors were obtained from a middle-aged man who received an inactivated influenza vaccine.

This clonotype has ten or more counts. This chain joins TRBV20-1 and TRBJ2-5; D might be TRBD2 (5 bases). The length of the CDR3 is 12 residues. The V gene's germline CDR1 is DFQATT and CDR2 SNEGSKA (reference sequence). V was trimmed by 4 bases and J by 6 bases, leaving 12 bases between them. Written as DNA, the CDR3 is TGCAGTGCTATAAGAGGGAGACAGACCCAGTACTTC. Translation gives CSAIRGRQTQYF.

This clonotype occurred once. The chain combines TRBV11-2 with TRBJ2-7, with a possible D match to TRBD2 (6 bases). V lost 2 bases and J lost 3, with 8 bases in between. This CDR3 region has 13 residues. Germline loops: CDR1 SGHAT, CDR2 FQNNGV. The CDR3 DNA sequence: TGTGCCAGCAGCTTACGGGGGATCTACGAGCAGTACTTC. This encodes CASSLRGIYEQYF.

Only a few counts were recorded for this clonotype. The CDR3 spells CASRGTFVNEKLFF. The CDR3 DNA reads TGTGCCAGCAGGGGGACTTTCGTCAATGAAAAACTGTTTTTT. The chain carries TRBV28 and TRBJ1-4; tentative D call: TRBD1 (5 bases). The CDR3 length is 14 residues. Trimming took off 6 bases at V and 5 bases at J, with 13 bases between the two ends. The germline V gene has CDR1 MDHEN and CDR2 SYDVKM.

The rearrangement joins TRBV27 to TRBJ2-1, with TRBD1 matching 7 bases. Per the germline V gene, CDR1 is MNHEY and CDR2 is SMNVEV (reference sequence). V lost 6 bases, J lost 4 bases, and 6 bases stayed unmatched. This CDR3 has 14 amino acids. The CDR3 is CASSATGKYNEQFF. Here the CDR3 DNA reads TGTGCCAGCAGCGCGACAGGGAAGTACAATGAGCAGTTCTTC.

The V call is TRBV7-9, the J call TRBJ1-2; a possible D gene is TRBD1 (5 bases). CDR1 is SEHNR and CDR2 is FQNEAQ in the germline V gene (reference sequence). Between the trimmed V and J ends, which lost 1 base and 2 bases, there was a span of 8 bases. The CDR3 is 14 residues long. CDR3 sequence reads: CASSLDSGNYGYTF. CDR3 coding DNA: TGTGCCAGCAGCTTAGATTCAGGGAACTATGGCTACACCTTC.

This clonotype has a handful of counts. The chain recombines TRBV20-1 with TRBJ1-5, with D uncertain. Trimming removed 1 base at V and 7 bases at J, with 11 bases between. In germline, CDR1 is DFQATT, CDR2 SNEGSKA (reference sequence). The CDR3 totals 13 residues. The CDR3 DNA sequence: TGCAGTGCTAGAGGGGCTGGCGGACAGCCCCAGCATTTT. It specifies CSARGAGGQPQHF.

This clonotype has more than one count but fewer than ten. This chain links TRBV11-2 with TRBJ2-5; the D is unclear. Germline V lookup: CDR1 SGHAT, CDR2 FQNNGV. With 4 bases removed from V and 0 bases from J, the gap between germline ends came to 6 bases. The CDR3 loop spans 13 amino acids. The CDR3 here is CASSSAHQETQYF. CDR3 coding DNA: TGTGCCAGCAGCTCGGCGCACCAAGAGACCCAGTACTTC.

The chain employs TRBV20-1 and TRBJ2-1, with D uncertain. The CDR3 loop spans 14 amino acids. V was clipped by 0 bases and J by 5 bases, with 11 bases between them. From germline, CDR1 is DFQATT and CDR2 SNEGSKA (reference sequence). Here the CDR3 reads CSARDRQAHNEQFF. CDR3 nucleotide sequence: TGCAGTGCTAGAGATCGGCAGGCCCACAATGAGCAGTTCTTC.